This T cell receptor beta chain was sequenced for a study of MAIT cells during Salmonella Paratyphi A infection (TCRdb year 2017). Study-wide context: A single dose of 1-5x10^3 CFU of S. Paratyphi A strain NVGH308 was ingested by adult volunteers aged 18 to 60. Ciprofloxacin 500 mg twice daily for 14 days, starting at diagnosis, was given to diagnosed volunteers.

Trimming takes 6 bases off V and 3 bases off J; junction bases not matched to a gene: 7. CDR1 and CDR2, looked up from the germline V gene (reference sequence), are DFQATT and SNEGSKA. From the cysteine through the phenylalanine, the CDR3 covers 14 amino acids. The read is trimmed to its CDR3 DNA, 42 bases read in frame from base 1. What the study reported, not specific to this receptor: Although the availability of volunteer samples limited sample sizes, the sizes were judged adequate for detecting differences between groups. From baseline to mid-infection, the space taken up by over-represented MAIT clonotypes dropped significantly (about 0.15 to 0.11), whereas no significant difference was seen post-infection. More expansion or contraction among the top five MAIT clonotypes was shown in diagnosed volunteers than in healthy controls (roughly 0.53 versus 0.13), suggesting infection-driven repertoire reshaping. MAIT cell TRBV usage was oligoclonal with a preference for TRBV20 and TRBV6, and infection did not appear to change this usage.

The time point label of this sample denotes: after infection, following antibiotic treatment. MAIT cells, defined as Valpha7.2+ CD161+ T cells, were identified and sorted by flow cytometry. Over time, circulating MAIT cell TCRbeta repertoires were profiled in a handful of volunteers who came down with enteric fever following controlled oral challenge with live Salmonella Paratyphi A. Every diagnosed volunteer provided MAIT cell samples at three timepoints: pre-infection, mid-infection and post-infection. A diagnosis of enteric fever required Paratyphi A bacteremia and/or a persistent fever above 38 degrees C that lasted more than 12 hours. Diagnosis of infection in challenged volunteers occurred between day 4 and day 7 after challenge. For RNA extraction, between 5,000 and 10,000 MAIT cells per sample were sorted directly into RNAqueous-Micro lysis buffer. Lymphoprep gradient centrifugation was used to isolate peripheral blood mononuclear cells from both the blood samples and the leukocyte cones. A BD FACSAria Fusion or BD FACSAria III sorter was used for cell sorting.

To prepare the library, 5' RACE was applied. TCRbeta was amplified in two rounds of PCR using Phusion High-Fidelity polymerase, and the primers added sample-specific barcodes. To build the TCRbeta libraries, template-switch cDNA synthesis was carried out using SMARTScribe reverse transcriptase along with a TRBC-specific primer. After barcoding, samples were pooled and then prepared using the NEBNext Ultra DNA Library Prep Kit for Illumina. The libraries were sequenced on an Illumina MiSeq using the MiSeq reagent kit v2, 300 cycles. Regarding the original processing steps: Jemultiplexer demultiplexed the reads by barcode, and MiTCR with default parameters aligned the reads. Non-functional sequences were filtered out with VDJtools, and clonotypes were defined by amino acid sequence, with frequencies based on assigned sequence reads. The clonal space homeostasis analysis grouped clonotypes by frequency into over-represented (0.05-1), large, medium and small bins. Starting from the raw public reads, TCRdb applied fastp trimming at Q25, assembled clones with MiXCR and retained in-frame beta chains. CDR3 protein duplicates are merged, each entry listing the most common genes and DNA. The V and J calls come from TCRdb's annotation, not from the publication. The sample has about 1,000 distinct CDR3 sequences on record, approximately 25% of them singletons. The top ten constitute about 39% of the sample.

Note on this clonotype: Its antigen target is currently unknown. No much larger clone is present one base from it, and per-base qualities are unavailable.

The sequence is built from TRBV20-1 and TRBJ1-1; 10 nucleotides in the junction match TRBD1. The receptor comes from a person aged 18 to 75 who was deliberately infected with Salmonella Paratyphi A in a paratyphoid fever challenge study. The sequencing here drew on MAIT cells from blood, taken at the last sampling point of the challenge study. For the CDR3, the sequence is CSAGGQGGHTEAFF. At the DNA level, the sequence is TGCAGTGCCGGAGGACAGGGGGGGCACACTGAAGCTTTCTTT.